This T cell receptor beta chain originates from a study of glioma-infiltrating T cells after dendritic cell vaccination (dated by TCRdb to the mid-2010s). General notes on the study: Of the roughly 15 glioblastoma patients in the cohort, all drawn from Phase I and II dendritic cell vaccination trials, 9 were newly diagnosed and 6 had recurrent disease. In glioblastoma patients vaccinated with dendritic cells, deep sequencing of TCR beta CDR3 regions served to measure tumor-infiltrating lymphocyte content and to compare repertoires between tumor and blood. Survival after dendritic cell vaccination was correlated with TCR sequencing metrics, such as TIL content and the overlap between tumor and blood repertoires. Between about 2003 and 2012, patients were given autologous tumor lysate-pulsed dendritic cell vaccination. Patients received three intradermal dendritic cell vaccine injections at biweekly intervals in the arm below the axilla. To make the vaccine, monocyte-derived dendritic cells were cultured for about seven days with IL-4 and GM-CSF and then pulsed overnight with autologous tumor lysate. The paper as a whole reports these results and caveats: After dendritic cell vaccination, a higher estimated pretreatment TIL content predicted longer time to progression and longer overall survival. The TCR overlap response model with three groups was called speculative and said to need prospective validation. No direct relationship between TCR clonality and survival was found, suggesting a diverse polyclonal response may matter. The cohort was small and heterogeneous, and full blood and tumor sets were available for few patients, with initial-recurrent tumor pairs available for even fewer patients.

The time point label for this specimen denotes: after dendritic cell vaccination, including at tumor progression/relapse. To be selected, patients needed enough residual fresh-frozen tumor tissue and more than two years of available survival data. None of the glioblastoma patients carried an isocitrate dehydrogenase mutation, although molecular status otherwise varied. PBMC were collected before vaccination, two weeks after the third vaccination, and at tumor progression if tumor progression occurred. The Qiagen DNeasy Blood extraction Kit was used for extraction of genomic DNA. Regarding this clone: The clone's antigen remains unknown. No base quality information exists; no much larger clone differs at one position.

TCRB CDR3 regions were amplified from roughly 1.8 ug genomic DNA, or all available DNA if less, using the immunoSEQ assay. The multiplex PCR employed 60 forward primers targeting TCR V beta segments and 13 reverse primers targeting J beta segments. To estimate the number of reads per starting template, synthetic control templates were added to each sample at limiting dilution. Reads of 87 bp were generated by sequencing on the Illumina HiSeq System. In the original analysis: PCR and sequencing errors were removed by a nearest neighbor algorithm that merged closely related sequences. TCR overlap was measured as the percentage of unique tumor TCR beta sequences also present in the same patient's peripheral blood. TCRdb holds this immuneACCESS table with in-frame rearrangements only. Some clones are missing; in checked studies, unresolved V genes explain under half, and the rest has no known cause. V, J and clone size derive from that table, while D and trimming were established from the DNA sequence. This sample comprises approximately 110,000 clones, about 90% of them detected only once. The ten largest account for roughly 2.8% of the sample.

Its CDR3 holds 15 amino acids, cysteine through phenylalanine. Only the CDR3 region is kept as DNA, spanning 45 bases read in frame from base 1. In the germline V gene, CDR1 corresponds to SNHLY and CDR2 to FYNNEI. At the junction V is shortened by 6 bases and J by 1 base, with 13 bases in between. The clonotype was recovered from a human donor with glioblastoma. The chain is assembled from TRBV2 and TRBJ1-5, and perhaps TRBD1 as D gene, on 5 matching bases. The specimen comprised blood, sampled after dendritic cell vaccination. The CDR3 region reads CASRATPGSNQPQHF. The DNA sequence is TGTGCCAGCAGGGCTACTCCAGGGAGCAATCAGCCCCAGCATTTT.